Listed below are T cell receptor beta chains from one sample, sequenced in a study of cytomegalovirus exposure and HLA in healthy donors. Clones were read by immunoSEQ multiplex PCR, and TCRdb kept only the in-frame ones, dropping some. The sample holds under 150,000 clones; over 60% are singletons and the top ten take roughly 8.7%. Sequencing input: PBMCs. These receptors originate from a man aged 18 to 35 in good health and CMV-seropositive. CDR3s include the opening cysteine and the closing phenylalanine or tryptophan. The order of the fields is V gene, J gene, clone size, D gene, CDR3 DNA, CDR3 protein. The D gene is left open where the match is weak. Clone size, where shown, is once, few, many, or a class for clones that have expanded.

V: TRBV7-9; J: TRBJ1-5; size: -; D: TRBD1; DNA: TGTGCCAGCAGCTTAGGTATCGGGACAGGGTACAATCAGCCCCAGCATTTT; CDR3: CASSLGIGTGYNQPQHF
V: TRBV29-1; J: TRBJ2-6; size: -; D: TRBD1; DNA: TGCAGCGTTCCCCCAACCGGGACAGGAGCACAGAGAAGGGGGTTCTCTGGGGCCAACGTCCTGACTTTC; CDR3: CSVPPTGTGAQRRGFSGANVLTF
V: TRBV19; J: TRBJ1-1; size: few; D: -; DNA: TGTGCCAGTAGTATACTTCTGGGGCGGTTGAACACTGAAGCTTTCTTT; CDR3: CASSILLGRLNTEAFF
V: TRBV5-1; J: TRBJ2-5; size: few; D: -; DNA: TGCGCCAGCAGCTTGAACGGGGGGCTCCAAGAGACCCAGTACTTC; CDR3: CASSLNGGLQETQYF
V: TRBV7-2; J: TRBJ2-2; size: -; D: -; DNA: TGTGCCAGCACTCGCCTATGGGGAGGCCGGAACACCGGGGAGCTGTTTTTT; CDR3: CASTRLWGGRNTGELFF
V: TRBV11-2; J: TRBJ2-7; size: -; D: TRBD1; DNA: TGTGCCAGCAGCTTAGGGACAGGGACGGCCTACGAGCAGTACTTC; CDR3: CASSLGTGTAYEQYF
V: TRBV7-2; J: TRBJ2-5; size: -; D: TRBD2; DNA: TGTGCCAGCAGCTTAGTAGGACTAGCGGGGGGAGAGACCCAGTACTTC; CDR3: CASSLVGLAGGETQYF
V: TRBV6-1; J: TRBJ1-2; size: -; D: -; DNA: TGTGCCAGCAGTGAAGCTGGGGGTGGCACGGGAGCAGCTAACTATGGCTACACCTTC; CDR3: CASSEAGGGTGAANYGYTF
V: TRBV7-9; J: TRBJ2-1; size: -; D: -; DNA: TGTGCCAGCAGCTCCACTACTGAGCAGTTCTTC; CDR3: CASSSTTEQFF
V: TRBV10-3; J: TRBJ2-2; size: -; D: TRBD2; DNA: TGTGCCATCAAGGGTAGCGGGGGAGTGAACACCGGGGAGCTGTTTTTT; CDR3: CAIKGSGGVNTGELFF
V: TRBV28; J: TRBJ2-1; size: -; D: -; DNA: TGTGCCAGCGCGGAGGGGGCGGCCTACAATGAGCAGTTCTTC; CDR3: CASAEGAAYNEQFF
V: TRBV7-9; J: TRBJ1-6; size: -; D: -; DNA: TGTGCCAGCAGACCCGGGGGGGCTTATTCACCCCTCCACTTT; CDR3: CASRPGGAYSPLHF
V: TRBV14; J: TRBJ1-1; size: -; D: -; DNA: TGTGCCAGCAGCCAAGGAGGACACCAGGGGACTGAAGCTTTCTTT; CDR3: CASSQGGHQGTEAFF
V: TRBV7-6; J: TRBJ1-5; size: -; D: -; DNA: TGTGCCAGCAGCTTAAAACAGGGTCAGCCCCAGCATTTT; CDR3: CASSLKQGQPQHF
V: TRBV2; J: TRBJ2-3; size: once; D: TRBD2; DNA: TGTGCCAGAGGGGGCCTAGCGGGGATCTCCACAGATACGCAGTATTTT; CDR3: CARGGLAGISTDTQYF
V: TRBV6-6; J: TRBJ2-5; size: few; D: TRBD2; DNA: TGTGCCAGCAGTTACCCGGGGACTAGTGGGGGGGAGACCCAGTACTTC; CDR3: CASSYPGTSGGETQYF
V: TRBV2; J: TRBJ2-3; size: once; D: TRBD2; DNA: TGTGCCAGCCAGCGGGGGGGCGTTTTGGATACGCAGTATTTT; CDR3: CASQRGGVLDTQYF
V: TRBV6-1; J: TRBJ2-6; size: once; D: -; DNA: TGTGCCAGCAGTGGAGAGACAGGTCTCTCTGGGGCCAACGTCCTGACTTTC; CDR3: CASSGETGLSGANVLTF
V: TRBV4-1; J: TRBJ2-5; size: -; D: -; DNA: TGCGCCAGCAGCCAAGGCGCGGGGGCTACGGAGACCCAGTACTTC; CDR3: CASSQGAGATETQYF
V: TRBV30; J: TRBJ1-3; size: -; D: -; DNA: TGTGCCTGGTCGCAGGGAGGATCTGGAAACACCATATATTTT; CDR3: CAWSQGGSGNTIYF
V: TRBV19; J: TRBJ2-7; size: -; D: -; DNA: TGTGCCAGTAGTATACAGGGGTCCTACGAGCAGTACTTC; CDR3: CASSIQGSYEQYF
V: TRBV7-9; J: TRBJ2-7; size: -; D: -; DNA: TGTGCCAGCAGCCGCGGGGTCGGGACAGACACCTTCGAGCAGTACTTC; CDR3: CASSRGVGTDTFEQYF
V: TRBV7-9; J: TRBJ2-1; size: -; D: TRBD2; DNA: TGTGCCAGCAGCTGGACTAGCGGGGGAAACAATGAGCAGTTCTTC; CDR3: CASSWTSGGNNEQFF
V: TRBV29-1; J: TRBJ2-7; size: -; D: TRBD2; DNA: TGCAGCGTTCGGTCGGCGGGGGGAATCCTTCTCCAGCAGTACTTC; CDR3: CSVRSAGGILLQQYF
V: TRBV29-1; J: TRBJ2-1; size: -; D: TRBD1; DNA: TGCAGCGCTACCCAGACAGGGTTCACCTACAATGAGCAGTTCTTC; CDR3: CSATQTGFTYNEQFF
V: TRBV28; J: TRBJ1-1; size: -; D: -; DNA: TGTGCCAGCAGCTTGCCACTGCCCTCTGAAGCTTTCTTT; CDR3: CASSLPLPSEAFF
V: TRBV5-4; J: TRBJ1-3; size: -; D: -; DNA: TGTGCCAGCAGCTTGTCCCTAGGGTCGAGGGGGTCGACAGAAGGAAACACCATATATTTT; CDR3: CASSLSLGSRGSTEGNTIYF
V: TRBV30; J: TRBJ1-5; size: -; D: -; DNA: TGTGCCTGGAGTTTCGGGAACAATCAGCCCCAGCATTTT; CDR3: CAWSFGNNQPQHF
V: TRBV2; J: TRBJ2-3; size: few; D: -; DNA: TGTGCCAGCAGTCTGCGCGATACGCAGTATTTT; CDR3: CASSLRDTQYF
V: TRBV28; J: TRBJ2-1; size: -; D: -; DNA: TGTGCCAGCAGTTCCCAACAGGGCTGGAACAATGAGCAGTTCTTC; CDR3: CASSSQQGWNNEQFF
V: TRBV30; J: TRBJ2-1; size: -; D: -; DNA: TGTGCCTGGAGAAATTACAGGGCAAATGAGCAGTTCTTC; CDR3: CAWRNYRANEQFF
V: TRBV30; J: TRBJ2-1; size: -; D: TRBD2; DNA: TGTGCCTGGAGGGGCGGACTAGCGGGGTACAATGAGCAGTTCTTC; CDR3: CAWRGGLAGYNEQFF
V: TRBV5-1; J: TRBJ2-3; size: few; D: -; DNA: TGCGCCAGCAGCCCCTATGGGGGGACCTCAGATACGCAGTATTTT; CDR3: CASSPYGGTSDTQYF
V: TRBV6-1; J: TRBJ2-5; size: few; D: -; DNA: TGTGCCAGCAGTGAATTTAGGGGGACCCAGTACTTC; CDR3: CASSEFRGTQYF
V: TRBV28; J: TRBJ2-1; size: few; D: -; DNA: TGTGCCAGCAACACCTACAATGAGCAGTTCTTC; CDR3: CASNTYNEQFF
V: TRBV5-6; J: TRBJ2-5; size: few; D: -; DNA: TGTGCCACTCGTCTGGGGCCCCAAGAGACCCAGTACTTC; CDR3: CATRLGPQETQYF
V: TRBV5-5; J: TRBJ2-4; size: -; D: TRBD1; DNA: TGTGCCAGCAGCTTAGTAAGGGGGCCTTTAGCCAAAAACATTCAGTACTTC; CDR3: CASSLVRGPLAKNIQYF
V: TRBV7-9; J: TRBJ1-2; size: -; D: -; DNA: TGTGCCAGCAGCTTAGCCGGACAGAACTATGGCTACACCTTC; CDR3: CASSLAGQNYGYTF